Below are 8 T cell receptor beta chains sequenced from a single sample in a study of spatial heterogeneity in lung cancer. TCRdb re-analysed the 5' RACE reads in MiXCR, keeping a single row per CDR3 protein. The data show about 82,000 distinct CDR3 sequences, with over 9.5% seen just once and around 4.3% held by the top ten. As to time point: sample taken at primary tumor resection. Unsorted whole RNA of tumor, nontumor lung or frozen PBMC was sequenced. The material sequenced was PBMCs, taken at surgery. All receptors come from a male donor with early-stage non-small cell lung cancer.

This chain joins TRBV12-5 and TRBJ2-1; 8 bases are shared with TRBD1. Germline V CDR1 and CDR2: LGHNT, FRNRAP. CDR3 length: 14 residues. After removal of 2 bases from V and 5 bases from J, the junction contained 2 bases not matched to a gene. The chain's CDR3 is CASGLPTGDNEQFF. CDR3 coding DNA: TGTGCTAGTGGTTTGCCGACAGGGGACAATGAGCAGTTCTTC.

The chain employs TRBV20-1 and TRBJ2-3; 7 bases line up with TRBD2. CDR1 is DFQATT and CDR2 is SNEGSKA in the germline V gene (reference sequence). The CDR3 has 16 amino acids. The V segment lost 0 bases and the J segment 5 bases; nucleotides outside the gene matches: 11. The CDR3 loop reads CSARDGREGRRDTQYF. CDR3 DNA sequence: TGCAGTGCTAGAGATGGGAGGGAGGGCCGGAGAGATACGCAGTATTTT.

Comment on this clonotype: This may be a read error, as it is one base from a much larger clone. The chain uses TRBV29-1 and TRBJ1-1, with D tentatively TRBD1 (5 bases). This CDR3 comprises 11 residues. Trimming removed 5 bases at V and 1 base at J, with 5 bases between. The germline CDR1 and CDR2 sequences are SQVTM and ANQGSEA. The CDR3 nucleotides read TGCAGCGTTAGGGGGAACACTGAAGCTTTCTTT. It codes for CSVRGNTEAFF.

In its sample, this clonotype was seen many times. The chain joins TRBV30 to TRBJ1-6; D uncertain. V lost 7 bases, J lost 7 bases, and 17 bases lay in between. Germline V CDR1 and CDR2: GTSNPN, SVGIG (reference sequence). The CDR3 totals 14 residues. As DNA, the CDR3 is TGTGCCTCCTCCCCTTTAAACCGGAATTCACCCCTCCACTTT. Its translation: CASSPLNRNSPLHF.

This clonotype is classed as medium-sized. This sequence joins TRBV5-1 and TRBJ1-5; D is possibly TRBD1 (5 bases). V lost 0 bases to trimming and J lost 9 bases, with 10 bases between them. Germline V gene sequence: CDR1 SGHRS, CDR2 YFSETQ. The CDR3 spans 13 residues. The CDR3, as DNA: TGCGCCAGCAGCTTGGAAAGGGGCCGGCCCCAGCATTTT. It yields the protein CASSLERGRPQHF.

This chain connects TRBV7-9 to TRBJ2-7, with no clear D. The germline V gene encodes CDR1 SEHNR and CDR2 FQNEAQ (reference sequence). This CDR3 is 11 amino acids long. V lost 8 bases, J lost 6 bases, and 11 bases lay in between. This chain's CDR3 is CASATNVEQYF. Here the CDR3 DNA reads TGTGCCAGCGCGACAAATGTCGAGCAGTACTTC.

In this sample, this clonotype turned up a few times. This chain links TRBV30 with TRBJ2-7; D call uncertain. Looked up from germline, CDR1 is GTSNPN and CDR2 is SVGIG (reference sequence). The length of the CDR3 is 15 residues. V was shortened by 5 bases and J by 7 bases, with 24 bases between the two germline ends. In DNA, the CDR3 is TGTGCCTGGGCGGACGGCGCCCTTCTAAGGTTAGAGCAGTACTTC. Translated, it gives CAWADGALLRLEQYF.

The V gene is TRBV5-4, the J gene TRBJ2-7; 11 nucleotides match TRBD2. The J segment lost 6 bases and the V segment lost 5 bases, leaving 10 bases of the junction unmatched. CDR1 SGHNT and CDR2 YYREEE come from the germline V gene (reference sequence). The CDR3 has 15 residues. This CDR3 is CASSSGTSGSFEQYF. CDR3 sequence (DNA): TGTGCCAGCAGTTCCGGGACTAGCGGTTCTTTCGAGCAGTACTTC.